This TCR beta chain came from a study of cytomegalovirus exposure and HLA in healthy donors. General study results and limits: Both high specificity and high sensitivity reportedly marked the classifier's diagnosis of cytomegalovirus status. Among the most significant clusters, several appeared linked to common viral pathogens in a later analysis. TCR beta V segments were, for the most part, productive about 87% or about 30% of the time in an earlier analysis. By HLA locus, TCR association rates varied in a later analysis, with DRB1 showing the most and HLA-C the fewest.

Use of 60 Vbeta and 13 Jbeta primers characterized the PCR. Data came from immunoSEQ multiplex PCR; TCRdb stores just in-frame clones and leaves some out. The profile covers tens of thousands of clones, with about 84% appearing a single time and approximately 1.5% taken by the ten largest. Remarks on this clone: Its cognate antigen is unknown.

The receptor was isolated from a female donor in good health and CMV-seronegative. The specimen sequenced was PBMCs.

The CDR3 protein is CASSHLAPGARVSRAFF. CDR3 DNA sequence: TGTGCCAGCAGCCACCTCGCCCCAGGGGCCAGGGTGAGCCGAGCTTTCTTT. This rearrangement joins TRBV14 to TRBJ1-1; D perhaps matches TRBD1 (6 bases). This CDR3 is 17 amino acids long. V lost 3 bases and J 10 bases, leaving 27 bases between the germline ends. Germline V gives CDR1 SGHDN, CDR2 FVKESK.